This T cell receptor beta chain was sequenced during a study of radiation and T cells in renal cell carcinoma. The overall study: Nephrectomy followed 15 Gy stereotactic body radiation by 4 weeks.

Some clones are missing from TCRdb's copy, which holds only in-frame ones; the method was immunoSEQ multiplex PCR. The sample holds 94,000 or so clones; 70% to 85% are singletons and the top ten take around 6.7%. V lost 1 base to trimming and J lost 3 bases, with 7 bases between them. The CDR3 spans 13 residues. Germline-derived CDR1 and CDR2 are SGHRS and YFSETQ. Study-wide points: Top tumor clonotypes rose in blood 2 weeks post-radiation, then contracted.

The time point: baseline pretreatment blood. The treatment was: 15 Gy SBRT to primary tumor, nephrectomy 4 weeks later. Clear cell pathology was present in this patient's renal cell carcinoma. Concerning this clone itself: Its antigen is unknown.

J is TRBJ1-2 and V is TRBV5-1; D unresolved. The clonotype was recovered from a man aged 60 to 69 with renal cell carcinoma. Source: blood, taken from a patient whose treatment included radiotherapy and nephrectomy. The CDR3 DNA follows: TGCGCCAGCAGCTTGAGGCCGCACTATGGCTACACCTTC. This translates into CASSLRPHYGYTF.